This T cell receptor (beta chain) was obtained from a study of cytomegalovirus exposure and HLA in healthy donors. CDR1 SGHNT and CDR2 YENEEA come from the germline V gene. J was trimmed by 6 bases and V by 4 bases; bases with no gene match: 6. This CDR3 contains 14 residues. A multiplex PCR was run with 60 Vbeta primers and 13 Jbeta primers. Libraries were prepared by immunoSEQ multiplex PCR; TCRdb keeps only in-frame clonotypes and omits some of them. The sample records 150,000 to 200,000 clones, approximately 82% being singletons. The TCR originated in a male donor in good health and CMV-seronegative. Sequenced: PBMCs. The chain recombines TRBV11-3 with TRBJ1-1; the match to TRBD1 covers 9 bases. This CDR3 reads CASSSGQGIAEAFF. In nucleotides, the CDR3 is TGTGCCAGCAGCTCAGGACAGGGGATAGCTGAAGCTTTCTTT.